This T cell receptor (beta chain) was found in a study of blood T cell repertoires in COVID-19. About the study: The analysed material was cDNA or gDNA that came from T cells, B-cell-depleted T cells, or PBMCs.

The data were produced by immunoSEQ multiplex PCR, yet TCRdb's version contains in-frame clones alone and is incomplete. The sample records 90,000 to 120,000 clones, 84% being singletons. Per the germline V gene, CDR1 is LNHDA and CDR2 is SQIVND (reference sequence). The CDR3 runs to 17 residues. Trimming cost V 4 bases and J 5 bases; bases outside gene matches: 10. Material for sequencing was peripheral blood. The clonotype was recovered from a human donor in a cohort sampled during active COVID-19. The gene calls are TRBV19 and TRBJ2-3; TRBD2 aligns across 12 bases. The DNA for the CDR3 is TGTGCCAGTAGTAAGGGACTAGCGGGCCTTCCGGGAGATACGCAGTATTTT. Amino acids: CASSKGLAGLPGDTQYF.